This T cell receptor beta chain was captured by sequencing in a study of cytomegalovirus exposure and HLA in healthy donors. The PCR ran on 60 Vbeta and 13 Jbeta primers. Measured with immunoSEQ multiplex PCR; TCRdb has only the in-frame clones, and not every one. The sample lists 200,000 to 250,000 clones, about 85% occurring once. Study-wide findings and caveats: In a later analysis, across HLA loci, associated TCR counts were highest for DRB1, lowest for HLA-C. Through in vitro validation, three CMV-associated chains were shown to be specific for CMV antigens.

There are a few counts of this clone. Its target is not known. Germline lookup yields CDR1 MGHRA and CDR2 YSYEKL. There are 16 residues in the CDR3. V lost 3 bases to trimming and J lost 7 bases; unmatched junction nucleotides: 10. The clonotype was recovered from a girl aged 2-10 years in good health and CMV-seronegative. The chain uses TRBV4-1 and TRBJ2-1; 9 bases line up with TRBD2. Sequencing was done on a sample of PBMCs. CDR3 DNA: TGCGCCAGCAGCCAGCGGGGCGGGAGGGCCGTAAATGAGCAGTTCTTC. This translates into CASSQRGGRAVNEQFF.